These T cell receptor beta chains were read from a single sample in a study of blood T cell repertoires in COVID-19. Here immunoSEQ multiplex PCR was the method, and the copy in TCRdb shows in-frame clones only, minus some. The sample carries approximately 220,000 clones, around 84% recorded once. Sample: peripheral blood. The receptors come from a woman in her fifties or sixties who had recovered from COVID-19. The CDR3 runs from the conserved cysteine through the conserved F or W. A D gene is named only where the DNA matches it firmly. Not every row has a clone size; where given, it reads once, few, many or a size class.

D gene	V gene	clone size	J gene	CDR3 DNA	CDR3 protein
-	TRBV3-1/TRBV3-2	-	TRBJ2-1	TGTGCCAGCAGCCAGGGCGAGCAGTTCTTC	CASSQGEQFF
-	TRBV25-1	-	TRBJ1-1	TGTGCCAGCAGTGAAAGCAGGGATGGCACTGAAGCTTTCTTT	CASSESRDGTEAFF
TRBD2	TRBV30	-	TRBJ2-1	TGTGCCTGGAGCTCAGGACTAGCGGGGCACAATGAGCAGTTCTTC	CAWSSGLAGHNEQFF
-	TRBV7-9	-	TRBJ1-5	TGTGCCAGCAGCCCATCAGGGAGCAATCAGCCCCAGCATTTT	CASSPSGSNQPQHF
-	TRBV29-1	-	TRBJ1-1	TGCAGCGTCCAACCGGGTGGGGGCGCGGATGAAGCTTTCTTT	CSVQPGGGADEAFF
-	TRBV4-2	-	TRBJ2-5	TGTGCCAGCAGCCTACGGGGGAGGAAGGATCAAGAGACCCAGTACTTC	CASSLRGRKDQETQYF
-	TRBV5-4	-	TRBJ2-6	TGTGCCAGCAGCCCACGGGCGGGGGCGGCTGGGGCCAACGTCCTGACTTTC	CASSPRAGAAGANVLTF
TRBD1	TRBV5-1	-	TRBJ2-1	TGCGCCAGCAGCTACGGACAGGGGGAAGATGAGCAGTTCTTC	CASSYGQGEDEQFF
TRBD2	TRBV7-6	-	TRBJ2-1	TGTGCCAGCAGCGACGGCCTGAGGACTAGGGTCGATGAGCAGTTCTTC	CASSDGLRTRVDEQFF
-	TRBV7-3	few	TRBJ2-1	TGTGCCAGCAGCTTAAACCCCCCCCTACGCTCCTACAATGAGCAGTTCTTC	CASSLNPPLRSYNEQFF
-	TRBV19	-	TRBJ2-5	TGTGCCAGTAGTTCCGGGGGAGGACAAGAGACCCAGTACTTC	CASSSGGGQETQYF
-	TRBV5-1	-	TRBJ1-6	TGCGCCAGCAGCCCCGGACAGATTAATTCACCCCTCCACTTT	CASSPGQINSPLHF
-	TRBV19	once	TRBJ1-4	TGTGCCAGTGGGGGCAGGGGAGGGGAAAAACTGTTTTTT	CASGGRGGEKLFF
-	TRBV9	-	TRBJ2-2	TGTGCCAGCAGCGTGTCGGGGGCAGGGGGTAACACCGGGGAGCTGTTTTTT	CASSVSGAGGNTGELFF
-	TRBV5-1	-	TRBJ1-1	TGCGCCAGCAGCTTGGGGTTAGGGAGGGAAGCTTTCTTT	CASSLGLGREAFF
TRBD1	TRBV19	-	TRBJ1-5	TGTGCCAGCACGGACAGGTGGGGCAATCAGCCCCAGCATTTT	CASTDRWGNQPQHF
-	TRBV10-3	-	TRBJ1-6	TGTGCCATCACCAGGGATCTTAATTCACCCCTCCACTTT	CAITRDLNSPLHF
TRBD1	TRBV10-1	-	TRBJ1-1	TGCGCCACGGATCCCCCCGGGACAGAGAACACTGAAGCTTTCTTT	CATDPPGTENTEAFF
-	TRBV7-9	-	TRBJ1-2	TGTGCCAGCAGCTTCGACAGTTTTAACTATGGCTACACCTTC	CASSFDSFNYGYTF
-	TRBV5-1	-	TRBJ1-2	TGCGCCAGCAGCTCCGGGGGAGAGGACTATGGCTACACCTTC	CASSSGGEDYGYTF
TRBD2	TRBV6-6	-	TRBJ2-1	TGTGCCAGCAGCCTCCTCGGGGGGGCGAATGAGCAGTTCTTC	CASSLLGGANEQFF
TRBD1	TRBV3-1/TRBV3-2	-	TRBJ2-1	TGTGCCAGCAGCCCCGGGACAGGGGGCTGGAATGAGCAGTTCTTC	CASSPGTGGWNEQFF
-	TRBV5-1	few	TRBJ2-3	TGCGCCAGCAGCTTCGGGGCAGGGGGCACAGATACGCAGTATTTT	CASSFGAGGTDTQYF
-	TRBV5-8	-	TRBJ1-5	TGTGCCAGCAGCCCCGGGATCCAGTATAGCAATCAGCCCCAGCATTTT	CASSPGIQYSNQPQHF
-	TRBV10-3	-	TRBJ1-2	TGTGCCATCAGTGACGGGAGTATCTATGGCTACACCTTC	CAISDGSIYGYTF
TRBD1	TRBV6-6	-	TRBJ1-2	TGTGCCAGCAGGGGCGGACAGGGTTTAGTAGGCTACACCTTC	CASRGGQGLVGYTF
-	TRBV11-2	once	TRBJ2-1	TGTGCCAGCAGCTTAGATCGCGGGGGCGGTCTGTTCTTC	CASSLDRGGGLFF
-	TRBV15	-	TRBJ1-6	TGTGCCACGACCGACAGGCCTAGAAATTCACCCCTCCACTTT	CATTDRPRNSPLHF
-	TRBV19	few	TRBJ1-2	TGTGCCAGCCAGACAGGACCTAACTATGGCTACACCTTC	CASQTGPNYGYTF
TRBD2	TRBV5-1	once	TRBJ2-2	TGCGCCAGCAGCCCCCTAGCGGACACCGGGGAGCTGTTTTTT	CASSPLADTGELFF
-	TRBV6-1	-	TRBJ1-5	TGTGCCAGCAGTGAACAGGGCAATCAGCCCCAGCATTTT	CASSEQGNQPQHF
-	TRBV21-1	-	TRBJ2-1	TGTGCCAGCAGCCAGGTGGCCAGCAAGATCTCCTACAATGAGCAGTTCTTC	CASSQVASKISYNEQFF
TRBD1	TRBV30	-	TRBJ2-5	TGTGCCTGGACGAGGAACAGGGGATTCCAAGAGACCCAGTACTTC	CAWTRNRGFQETQYF
-	TRBV10-3	-	TRBJ2-5	TGTGCCATCAGGGGAGCCGAAATTACCCAAGAGACCCAGTACTTC	CAIRGAEITQETQYF
TRBD1	TRBV27	-	TRBJ1-1	TGTGCCAGCAGTAGGGGGACAGGGTGGGGAAACACTGAAGCTTTCTTT	CASSRGTGWGNTEAFF
TRBD1	TRBV6-2/TRBV6-3	-	TRBJ1-2	TGTGCCAGCAGCAAGCCCGGGACAGTTAGGTGGGTCTATGGCTACACCTTC	CASSKPGTVRWVYGYTF
-	TRBV9	-	TRBJ1-1	TGTGCCAGCAGCGTAACGGTAGCGAACACTGAAGCTTTCTTT	CASSVTVANTEAFF
TRBD1	TRBV5-1	-	TRBJ1-1	TGCGCCAGCAGCTCAGGGGGCGCTGAAGCTTTCTTT	CASSSGGAEAFF
-	TRBV3-1/TRBV3-2	-	TRBJ2-2	TGTGCCAGCAGCCAAACTCGATCCGGGGAGCTGTTTTTT	CASSQTRSGELFF
TRBD1	TRBV19	-	TRBJ1-5	TGTGCCAGTAGGATACAGGGGAATGGCAATCAGCCCCAGCATTTT	CASRIQGNGNQPQHF